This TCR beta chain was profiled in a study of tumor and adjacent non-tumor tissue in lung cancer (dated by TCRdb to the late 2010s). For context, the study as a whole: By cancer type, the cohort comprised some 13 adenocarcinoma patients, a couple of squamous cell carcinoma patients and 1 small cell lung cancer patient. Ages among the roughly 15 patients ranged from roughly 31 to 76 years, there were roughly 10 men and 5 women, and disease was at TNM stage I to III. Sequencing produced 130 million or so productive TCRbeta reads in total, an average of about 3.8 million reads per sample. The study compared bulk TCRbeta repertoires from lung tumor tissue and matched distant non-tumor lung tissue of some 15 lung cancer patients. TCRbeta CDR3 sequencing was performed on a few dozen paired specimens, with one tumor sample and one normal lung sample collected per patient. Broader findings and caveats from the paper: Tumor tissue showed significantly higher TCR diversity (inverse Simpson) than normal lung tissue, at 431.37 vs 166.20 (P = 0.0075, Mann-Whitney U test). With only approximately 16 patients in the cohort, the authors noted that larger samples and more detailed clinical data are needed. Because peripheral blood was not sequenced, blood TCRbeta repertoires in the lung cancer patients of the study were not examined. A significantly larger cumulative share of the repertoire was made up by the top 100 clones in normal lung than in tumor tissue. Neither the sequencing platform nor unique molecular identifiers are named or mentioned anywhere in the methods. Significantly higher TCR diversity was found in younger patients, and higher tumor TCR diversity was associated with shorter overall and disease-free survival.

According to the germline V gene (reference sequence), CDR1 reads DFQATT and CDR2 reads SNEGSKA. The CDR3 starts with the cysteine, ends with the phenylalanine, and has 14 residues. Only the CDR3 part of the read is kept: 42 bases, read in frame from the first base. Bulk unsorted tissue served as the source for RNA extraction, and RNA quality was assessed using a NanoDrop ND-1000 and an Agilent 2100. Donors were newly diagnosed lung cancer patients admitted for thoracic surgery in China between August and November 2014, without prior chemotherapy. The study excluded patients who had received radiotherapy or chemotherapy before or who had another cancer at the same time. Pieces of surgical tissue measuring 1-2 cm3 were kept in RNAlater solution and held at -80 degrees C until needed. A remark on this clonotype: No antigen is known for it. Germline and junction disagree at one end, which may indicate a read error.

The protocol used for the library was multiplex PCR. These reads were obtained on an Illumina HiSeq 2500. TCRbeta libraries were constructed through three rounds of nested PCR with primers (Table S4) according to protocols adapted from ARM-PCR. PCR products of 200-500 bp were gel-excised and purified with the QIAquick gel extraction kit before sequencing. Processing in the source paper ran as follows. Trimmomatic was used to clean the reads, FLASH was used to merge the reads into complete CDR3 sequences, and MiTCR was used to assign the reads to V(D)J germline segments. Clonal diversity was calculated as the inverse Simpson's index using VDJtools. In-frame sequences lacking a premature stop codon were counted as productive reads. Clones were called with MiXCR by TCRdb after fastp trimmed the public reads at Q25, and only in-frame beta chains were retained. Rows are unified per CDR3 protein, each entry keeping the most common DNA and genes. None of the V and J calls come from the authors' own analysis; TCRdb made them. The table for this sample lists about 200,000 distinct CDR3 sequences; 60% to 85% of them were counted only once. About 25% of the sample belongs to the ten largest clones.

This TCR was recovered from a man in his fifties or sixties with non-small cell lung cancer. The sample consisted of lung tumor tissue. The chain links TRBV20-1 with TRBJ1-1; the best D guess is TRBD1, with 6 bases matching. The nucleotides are TGCAATGCTAGACCGGGGGGCAGGAACACTGAAGCTTTCTTT. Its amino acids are CNARPGGRNTEAFF.